This T cell receptor beta chain was observed in a study of regulatory T cells in long-lasting Graves disease. The study's findings and limits: When disease was persistent, TRBV28, TRBJ1-2 and TRBJ2-5 were the favored segments.

This clonotype was recorded at least ten times. Antigen unknown. Time point: newly diagnosed GD, antithyroid drugs for less than 3 months. The TCR library was made from RNA that had been extracted from PBMCs in TRIzol. Arm-PCR with iRepertoire HTBI primers amplified the CDR3 regions for these TCR beta libraries. From the multiplex PCR reads, TCRdb called clonotypes with MiXCR, one entry per CDR3 protein. The table lists some 450,000 distinct CDR3 sequences, over 15% of them singletons, with around 10% in the top ten. Looked up from germline, CDR1 is SGHRS and CDR2 is YFSETQ. The CDR3 is 15 residues long. After removal of 4 bases from V and 5 bases from J, the junction contained 10 bases not matched to a gene. The data were also submitted as part of a second study, on T cells in Graves' hyperthyroidism and ophthalmopathy. This second report adds: An absence of ophthalmopathy progression within 18 months meant stable Graves' hyperthyroidism. Using 13 V-J features, a model discriminated ophthalmopathy from stable hyperthyroidism.

The source material was peripheral blood mononuclear cells (PBMCs), sampled at new diagnosis, from a patient treated with antithyroid drugs. This receptor was taken from a woman aged 25 to 45 with Graves disease. This chain connects TRBV5-1 to TRBJ2-3, with 7 bases fitting TRBD2. The CDR3 DNA follows: TGCGCCAGCAGCACCGTAAGCGGGAAGAGAGATACGCAGTATTTT. It codes for CASSTVSGKRDTQYF.